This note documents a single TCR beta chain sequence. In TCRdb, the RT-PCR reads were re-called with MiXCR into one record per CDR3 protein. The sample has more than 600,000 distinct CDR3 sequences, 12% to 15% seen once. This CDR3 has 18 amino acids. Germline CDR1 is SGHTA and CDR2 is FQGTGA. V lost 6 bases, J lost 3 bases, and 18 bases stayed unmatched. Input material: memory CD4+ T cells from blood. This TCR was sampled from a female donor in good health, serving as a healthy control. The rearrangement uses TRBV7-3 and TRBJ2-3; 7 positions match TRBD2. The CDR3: CASSLSGPTGGATDTQYF. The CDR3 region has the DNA TGTGCCAGCAGTCTTAGCGGCCCGACGGGGGGAGCTACAGATACGCAGTATTTT. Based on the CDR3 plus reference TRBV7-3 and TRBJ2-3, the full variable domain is GAGVSQTPSNKVTEKGKYVELRCDPISGHTALYWYRQSLGQGPEFLIYFQGTGAADDSGLPNDRFFAVRPEGSVSTLKIQRTERGDSAVYLCASSLSGPTGGATDTQYFGPGTRLTVL.